The 25 T cell receptor beta chains below all came from one sample that was sequenced in a study of blood T cell repertoires in COVID-19. Only in-frame clones appear in the TCRdb table, and some are missing; sequencing was by immunoSEQ multiplex PCR. The table records 250,000 or so clones, about 85% of them present only once. Source material: PBMCs or T cells enriched from blood (not recorded which). These receptors all stem from a woman aged 45-65 years who had been exposed to COVID-19.

The chain carries TRBV13 and TRBJ2-3; D might be TRBD2 (5 bases). CDR1 and CDR2 (germline): PRHDT, FYEKMQ (reference sequence). The CDR3 is 16 residues long. V was trimmed by 4 bases and J by 2 bases, leaving 16 bases between them. Here the CDR3 DNA reads TGTGCCAGCAGCTCCCCCGGGGAATACACCACAGATACGCAGTATTTT. Residues: CASSSPGEYTTDTQYF.

V gene TRBV19 combines with J gene TRBJ1-5; 8 bases agree with TRBD1. V lost 5 bases, J lost 2 bases, and 5 bases stayed unmatched. This CDR3 contains 15 residues. Per germline, CDR1 LNHDA and CDR2 SQIVND (reference sequence). The CDR3: CASSRTGWGNQPQHF. CDR3 bases: TGTGCCAGTAGTCGGACAGGGTGGGGCAATCAGCCCCAGCATTTT.

This clone was seen once. V is TRBV29-1 and J is TRBJ2-3, with D maybe TRBD2 (6 bases). The CDR3 extends over 17 amino acids. From germline, CDR1 is SQVTM and CDR2 ANQGSEA. Trimming took off 2 bases at V and 0 bases at J, with 18 bases between the two ends. The CDR3 sequence: CSVENPQRVGSTDTQYF. The CDR3, as DNA: TGCAGCGTTGAAAATCCGCAGCGGGTAGGGAGCACAGATACGCAGTATTTT.

J is TRBJ1-1 and V is TRBV11-2; no reliable D call. The CDR3 totals 18 residues. Trimming removed 3 bases at V and 4 bases at J, with 24 bases between. CDR1 is SGHAT and CDR2 is FQNNGV in the germline V gene. CDR3 loop: CASSLVTWLVEGSTEAFF. The CDR3 DNA reads TGTGCCAGCAGCTTGGTCACCTGGTTGGTAGAAGGGAGCACTGAAGCTTTCTTT. The full variable domain, its missing parts supplied by reference TRBV11-2 and TRBJ1-1, is EAGVAQSPRYKIIEKRQSVAFWCNPISGHATLYWYQQILGQGPKLLIQFQNNGVVDDSQLPKDRFSAERLKGVDSTLKIQPAKLEDSAVYLCASSLVTWLVEGSTEAFFGQGTRLTVV.

This chain links TRBV28 with TRBJ1-1, with 9 nucleotides matching TRBD1. Trimming removed 7 bases from V and 6 bases from J; junction bases left unmatched: 9. Germline V CDR1 and CDR2: MDHEN, SYDVKM. This CDR3 is 14 amino acids long. CDR3 bases: TGTGCCAGCAATCCGACAGGGGGTCTCCCTGAAGCTTTCTTT. Translating gives CASNPTGGLPEAFF. Full variable domain (rest looked up from reference TRBV28 and TRBJ1-1): DVKVTQSSRYLVKRTGEKVFLECVQDMDHENMFWYRQDPGLGLRLIYFSYDVKMKEKGDIPEGYSVSREKKERFSLILESASTNQTSMYLCASNPTGGLPEAFFGQGTRLTVV.

This clone has a handful of counts. The rearrangement joins TRBV7-2 to TRBJ1-2, with a weak D call TRBD1 (5 bases). Trimming pared 2 bases from V and 2 bases from J, leaving 12 bases between. There are 15 residues in the CDR3. Germline V gene sequence: CDR1 SGHTA, CDR2 FQGNSA. The CDR3 loop is CASSLKVGHNYGYTF. The CDR3 DNA reads as TGTGCCAGCAGCTTAAAGGTGGGGCACAACTATGGCTACACCTTC.

This clone was counted between two and nine times. This chain links TRBV4-3 with TRBJ2-7, with D possibly TRBD2 on 6 matching bases. Per the germline V gene, CDR1 is LGHNA and CDR2 is YSLEER. Trimming cost V 4 bases and J 0 bases, with 10 bases left between them. The CDR3 totals 14 residues. CDR3: CASSLGLSSYEQYF. CDR3 DNA: TGCGCCAGCAGCCTGGGACTCAGCTCCTACGAGCAGTACTTC.

The chain carries TRBV10-2 and TRBJ1-1, with D maybe TRBD1 (6 bases). This CDR3 region has 15 residues. Germline-derived CDR1 and CDR2 are WSHSY and SAAADI. Between the trimmed V and J ends, which lost 0 bases and 0 bases, there was a span of 8 bases. The CDR3 coding sequence is TGCGCCAGCAGTGAGTCGAGGGGGATGAACACTGAAGCTTTCTTT. Translation: CASSESRGMNTEAFF.

There are a few counts of this clone. The CDR3 coding sequence is TGTGCCACCAGTGACCCAGCCAGCGGGGGGATGGATGAGCAGTTCTTC. Translating gives CATSDPASGGMDEQFF. J is TRBJ2-1 and V is TRBV24-1, with 9 bases fitting TRBD2. In germline, CDR1 is KGHDR, CDR2 SFDVKD. V lost 4 bases, J lost 8 bases, and 11 bases stayed unmatched. This CDR3 region has 16 residues.

The rearrangement uses TRBV7-9 and TRBJ2-5; 8 bases are a match to TRBD1. Losses at the gene ends were 2 bases for V and 5 bases for J; bases not matched to a gene: 7. The germline gives CDR1 SEHNR, CDR2 FQNEAQ (reference sequence). This CDR3 spans 15 amino acids. The CDR3 bases are TGTGCCAGCAGCTTATCAACAGGGGGAGAGGAGACCCAGTACTTC. Translating gives CASSLSTGGEETQYF.

V gene TRBV28 combines with J gene TRBJ1-1, with D unresolved. Germline V gene data show CDR1 as MDHEN and CDR2 as SYDVKM. With 1 base removed from V and 10 bases from J, the gap between germline ends came to 10 bases. There are 12 residues in the CDR3. CDR3 bases: TGTGCCAGCAGTTTATTTGTTACTCGAGCTTTCTTT. This translates into CASSLFVTRAFF.

J is TRBJ2-7 and V is TRBV7-9, with 9 nucleotides matching TRBD1. With 10 bases clipped from V and 5 bases from J, the junction kept 9 bases outside the gene matches. Germline CDR1 and CDR2: SEHNR and FQNEAQ (reference sequence). The length of the CDR3 is 13 residues. Here the CDR3 DNA reads TGTGCCACCGGGGGGACAGGGAAGGACGAGCAGTACTTC. Its protein product is CATGGTGKDEQYF.

The CDR3 coding sequence is TGTGCCAGCAGTGAGGGAGTACGCTCACCCCTCCACTTT. It translates to CASSEGVRSPLHF. The gene calls are TRBV6-4 and TRBJ1-6; D call uncertain. V was pared by 3 bases and J by 10 bases, with 10 bases between. The germline gives CDR1 MRHNA, CDR2 SNTAGT. The CDR3 is made up of 13 amino acids.

The chain carries TRBV7-9 and TRBJ2-1; no clear D gene. V dropped 5 bases and J dropped 5 bases, with 10 bases sitting between them. Germline loops: CDR1 SEHNR, CDR2 FQNEAQ (reference sequence). This CDR3 region has 13 residues. The CDR3 DNA sequence: TGTGCCAGCAGCCCCCGCAGTAACAATGAGCAGTTCTTC. It specifies CASSPRSNNEQFF. Full variable domain (missing parts from reference TRBV7-9 and TRBJ2-1): DTGVSQNPRHKITKRGQNVTFRCDPISEHNRLYWYRQTLGQGPEFLTYFQNEAQLEKSRLLSDRFSAERPKGSFSTLEIQRTEQGDSAMYLCASSPRSNNEQFFGPGTRLTVL.

The chain links TRBV30 to TRBJ1-6; D gene unclear. The CDR3 covers 14 residues. Germline loops: CDR1 GTSNPN, CDR2 SVGIG (reference sequence). V shed 4 bases and J shed 10 bases, with 17 bases lying between them. CDR3 coding DNA: TGTGCCTGGAACGCCCTTAAGGGAGGATCACCCCTCCACTTT. It is translated as CAWNALKGGSPLHF.

A single count supports this clone. The rearrangement joins TRBV29-1 to TRBJ1-2; TRBD1 agrees at 10 bases. V lost 5 bases and J lost 7; bases outside the gene matches: 10. The CDR3 consists of 14 residues. Germline CDR1 and CDR2: SQVTM and ANQGSEA. The CDR3 DNA follows: TGCAGCGTTTCCCCGAGACAGGGGGCGTTTGGCTACACCTTC. It is translated as CSVSPRQGAFGYTF. The full variable domain, with the rest looked up from reference TRBV29-1 and TRBJ1-2, is SAVISQKPSRDICQRGTSLTIQCQVDSQVTMMFWYRQQPGQSLTLIATANQGSEATYESGFVIDKFPISRPNLTFSTLTVSNMSPEDSSIYLCSVSPRQGAFGYTFGSGTRLTVV.

V and J are TRBV11-2 and TRBJ2-1, with TRBD2 matching 8 bases. Trimming took 5 bases from V and 6 from J; bases not matched to a gene: 9. The CDR3 contains 15 residues. Germline values: CDR1 SGHAT, CDR2 FQNNGV. In nucleotides, the CDR3 is TGTGCCAGCAGCCCCGGGAGGGCCGGGGGCAATGAGCAGTTCTTC. Residues: CASSPGRAGGNEQFF. Full variable domain (missing parts from reference TRBV11-2 and TRBJ2-1): EAGVAQSPRYKIIEKRQSVAFWCNPISGHATLYWYQQILGQGPKLLIQFQNNGVVDDSQLPKDRFSAERLKGVDSTLKIQPAKLEDSAVYLCASSPGRAGGNEQFFGPGTRLTVL.

A few counts support this clone. V gene TRBV7-9 combines with J gene TRBJ1-1, with TRBD1 matching 9 bases. CDR1 is SEHNR and CDR2 is FQNEAQ in the germline V gene (reference sequence). The CDR3 length is 15 residues. Trimming at V came to 6 bases and at J to 4 bases, leaving 9 bases not matched to a gene. This CDR3 reads CASSYTGGLATEAFF. In DNA form, the CDR3 reads TGTGCCAGCAGTTATACAGGGGGCTTAGCCACTGAAGCTTTCTTT.

The chain uses TRBV7-9 and TRBJ2-5; TRBD1 matches 8 bases. In germline, CDR1 is SEHNR, CDR2 FQNEAQ (reference sequence). With V trimmed by 4 bases and J by 5 bases, 6 bases remained unmatched. The CDR3 sequence is 14 residues long. CDR3 nucleotide sequence: TGTGCCAGCAGCTCAGGGGGCAAAGGGGAGACCCAGTACTTC. It is translated as CASSSGGKGETQYF.

The chain links TRBV25-1 to TRBJ1-2; 9 bases align to TRBD1. After removal of 3 bases from V and 0 bases from J, the junction contained 8 bases not matched to a gene. In germline, CDR1 is MGHDK, CDR2 SYGVNS. The CDR3 has 17 residues. CDR3 bases: TGTGCCAGCAGTGAGACCGGGACAGGGTATTCTAACTATGGCTACACCTTC. Translated: CASSETGTGYSNYGYTF.

The rearrangement uses TRBV3-1 (or the pseudogene TRBV3-2) and TRBJ1-1; D gene unclear. This CDR3 is 13 amino acids long. Germline V CDR1 and CDR2: LGHDT, YNNKEL (reference sequence). V was trimmed by 0 bases and J by 11 bases, leaving 13 bases between them. CDR3 DNA sequence: TGTGCCAGCAGCCAAGATTGGTCGGGTATGGCTTTCTTT. Translation gives CASSQDWSGMAFF.

The rearrangement joins TRBV27 to TRBJ2-7, with TRBD1 identical over 8 bases. The CDR3 runs to 14 residues. CDR1 MNHEY and CDR2 SMNVEV come from the germline V gene (reference sequence). Unmatched junction bases numbered 10, after V lost 5 bases and J lost 7 bases. The CDR3 sequence is CASSALTGGREQYF. The CDR3 nucleotides read TGTGCCAGCAGTGCCCTAACAGGGGGTAGGGAGCAGTACTTC.

The rearrangement joins TRBV3-1 (or the pseudogene TRBV3-2) to TRBJ2-5; 12 bases line up with TRBD2. The J segment lost 5 bases and the V segment lost 1 base, leaving 11 bases of the junction unmatched. The germline gives CDR1 LGHDT, CDR2 YNNKEL (reference sequence). CDR3 length equals 18 residues. CDR3: CASSQGKLAGGLGETQYF. The CDR3 DNA sequence: TGTGCCAGCAGCCAAGGGAAACTAGCGGGGGGCTTGGGGGAGACCCAGTACTTC.

The chain couples TRBV28 to TRBJ2-1; TRBD2 agrees at 7 bases. CDR1 MDHEN and CDR2 SYDVKM come from the germline V gene. V trimming: 5 bases; J trimming: 4 bases; junction bases outside the gene matches: 11. The CDR3 loop spans 16 amino acids. CDR3 loop: CASSPPRDYPYNEQFF. The CDR3 region has the DNA TGTGCCAGCAGTCCCCCCCGGGACTACCCTTACAATGAGCAGTTCTTC.

In DNA form, the CDR3 reads TGTGCCAGCAGTTTCGGGACAGATACGCAGTATTTT. It translates to CASSFGTDTQYF. The chain links TRBV12-3 or TRBV12-4 to TRBJ2-3, with D uncertain. This CDR3 is 12 amino acids long. V dropped 3 bases and J dropped 3 bases, with 4 bases sitting between them.